The 8 T cell receptor beta chains presented below share a single source sample, sequenced in a study of shared clonotypes between healthy human individuals. Naive CD8 cells lacked CD45RO and underwent positive selection for CCR7, leaving out terminally differentiated effector memory CD45RA+ cells. TCRdb's copy holds only in-frame clones and misses some; the assay was immunoSEQ multiplex PCR. The profile shows 550,000 to 750,000 clones, 95% to 96% of them singletons. Source material: naive CD8+ T cells sorted from blood. Receptors were obtained from a woman aged 25 to 39 in good health.

This rearrangement joins TRBV19 to TRBJ2-7; TRBD2 is a possible D gene (5 bases). The V end was cut by 5 bases, the J end by 1 base, with 12 bases between. Germline V gene sequence: CDR1 LNHDA, CDR2 SQIVND (reference sequence). The CDR3 contains 14 residues. The CDR3 here is CASSPGSPSYEQYF. The CDR3, as DNA: TGTGCCAGTAGTCCGGGGTCCCCGTCCTACGAGCAGTACTTC. Drawing the rest from reference TRBV19 and TRBJ2-7, the complete variable domain is DGGITQSPKYLFRKEGQNVTLSCEQNLNHDAMYWYRQDPGQGLRLIYYSQIVNDFQKGDIAEGYSVSREKKESFPLTVTSAQKNPTAFYLCASSPGSPSYEQYFGPGTRLTVT.

Concerning this clone: Other DNA sequences in the sample encode the same CDR3. The rearrangement uses TRBV27 and TRBJ1-1, with D unclear. The CDR3 covers 13 residues. Germline-derived CDR1 and CDR2 are MNHEY and SMNVEV (reference sequence). V lost 3 bases and J lost 2, with 7 bases in between. Here the CDR3 reads CASSLGLNTEAFF. Here the CDR3 DNA reads TGTGCCAGCAGTTTGGGCCTTAACACTGAAGCTTTCTTT.

On this clone: Additional DNA sequences in this sample encode the identical CDR3. This chain connects TRBV5-6 to TRBJ2-7; 9 bases are a match to TRBD2. The germline V gene encodes CDR1 SGHDT and CDR2 YYEEEE. This CDR3 spans 15 amino acids. The J segment lost 3 bases and the V segment lost 0 bases, leaving 4 bases of the junction unmatched. CDR3 DNA: TGTGCCAGCAGCTTGGGGCTAGCGGGGAACTACGAGCAGTACTTC. It specifies CASSLGLAGNYEQYF.

The chain links TRBV27 to TRBJ2-7; 7 bases map to TRBD1. CDR1 MNHEY and CDR2 SMNVEV come from the germline V gene (reference sequence). V gave up 0 bases and J gave up 5 bases; unmatched junction bases: 7. The CDR3 extends over 15 amino acids. This chain's CDR3 is CASSLSVGGRDEQYF. The CDR3 nucleotides read TGTGCCAGCAGTTTATCGGTAGGGGGCAGGGACGAGCAGTACTTC.

The chain recombines TRBV4-1 with TRBJ2-7; D uncertain. V gave up 0 bases and J gave up 0 bases, with 12 bases separating them. The CDR3 contains 16 residues. Germline V CDR1 and CDR2: MGHRA, YSYEKL. CDR3 residues: CASSQDPRRISYEQYF. The CDR3, as DNA: TGCGCCAGCAGCCAAGATCCGCGAAGAATCTCCTACGAGCAGTACTTC.

The chain employs TRBV5-1 and TRBJ2-7; possible D gene TRBD1, 5 bases. CDR3 size: 15 residues. Trimming left V 0 bases short and J 0 bases short, with 10 bases between. Germline V gene sequence: CDR1 SGHRS, CDR2 YFSETQ. In DNA, the CDR3 is TGCGCCAGCAGCTTGGGGCAGGGCCTCTCCTACGAGCAGTACTTC. Translated: CASSLGQGLSYEQYF.

The chain couples TRBV6-1 to TRBJ1-4; D not certain. Germline V gives CDR1 MNHNS, CDR2 SASEGT. The length of the CDR3 is 17 residues. V was pared by 2 bases and J by 0 bases, with 13 bases between. The CDR3: CASSELIGTATNEKLFF. As DNA, the CDR3 is TGTGCCAGCAGTGAACTCATTGGTACTGCAACTAATGAAAAACTGTTTTTT.

The chain joins TRBV6-6 to TRBJ1-1; D gene ambiguous. V was cut by 2 bases and J by 8 bases, with 9 bases left in between. CDR1 MNHNY and CDR2 SVGAGI come from the germline V gene (reference sequence). CDR3 length: 12 residues. CDR3 nucleotide sequence: TGTGCCAGCAGTTACAGGTACCTGGAAGCTTTCTTT. Protein product: CASSYRYLEAFF.